This T cell receptor (beta chain) originates from a study of beta chain features in type 1 diabetes. At the level of the study: Age, gender, cell numbers and subset yield matched between patients and controls.

Of note for this clone: The antigen is not known.

Between the trimmed V and J ends, which lost 7 bases and 4 bases, there was a span of 13 bases. This CDR3 is 12 amino acids long. Germline loops: CDR1 GTSNPN, CDR2 SVGIG (reference sequence). Study-wide results and limits: Among patients with Type 1 diabetes, TCRB CDR3s were moderately but significantly shorter in every one of the four CD4+ subsets. Researchers cautioned that cDNA sequencing could over-represent cells with high TCR expression.

The isolated RNA, all of it, was reverse transcribed, so expressed TCRB transcripts were what got sequenced. Generated by immunoSEQ multiplex PCR, the TCRdb table keeps only in-frame clones and is missing some. The table shows around 710,000 clones, with 12% occurring only once. This TCR was sampled from a man aged 25 to 40 with type 1 diabetes. Sequenced: naive CD4+ T cells from blood. V usage is TRBV30 and J usage is TRBJ2-5, with D possibly being TRBD2 (5 bases). For the CDR3, the DNA is TGTGCCTCCTGTTTTGGAGGAGAGACCCAGTACTTC. Protein: CASCFGGETQYF.